This passage covers 25 T cell receptor beta chains from one sample sequenced in a study of blood T cell repertoires in COVID-19. Profiled with immunoSEQ multiplex PCR; TCRdb holds only in-frame clones, not every one. The profile shows around 250,000 clones, 84% of them singletons. The sequencing sample was made of peripheral blood. The receptors were gathered from a woman in her forties who had recovered from COVID-19.

The chain links TRBV6-6 to TRBJ1-1, with D perhaps TRBD1 (6 bases). The CDR3 totals 13 residues. CDR1 is MNHNY, CDR2 SVGAGI, per germline (reference sequence). V lost 2 bases to trimming and J lost 7 bases, with 11 bases between them. DNA of the CDR3: TGTGCCAGCAGTTACCCGGGGACAATTGAAGCTTTCTTT. This gives the protein CASSYPGTIEAFF.

The chain links TRBV3-1 (or the pseudogene TRBV3-2) to TRBJ1-3; D is unclear. The CDR3 runs to 15 residues. V lost 0 bases to trimming and J lost 3 bases, with 9 bases between them. Looked up from germline, CDR1 is LGHDT and CDR2 is YNNKEL (reference sequence). This chain's CDR3 is CASSQDWAVGNTIYF. DNA of the CDR3: TGTGCCAGCAGCCAAGATTGGGCAGTTGGAAACACCATATATTTT.

V and J are TRBV28 and TRBJ1-6; D is uncertain. CDR1 is MDHEN, CDR2 SYDVKM, per germline. The CDR3 contains 13 residues. V was cut by 3 bases and J by 7 bases, with 7 bases left in between. CDR3 loop: CASSFWANSPLHF. The CDR3 DNA is TGTGCCAGCAGTTTCTGGGCCAATTCACCCCTCCACTTT.

J is TRBJ2-2 and V is TRBV5-1, with 12 positions matching TRBD2. The length of the CDR3 is 17 residues. V gave up 4 bases and J gave up 0 bases; unmatched junction bases: 4. Looked up from germline, CDR1 is SGHRS and CDR2 is YFSETQ. The CDR3 loop reads CASSVTSGGTNTGELFF. CDR3 DNA sequence: TGCGCCAGCAGCGTGACTAGCGGGGGTACGAACACCGGGGAGCTGTTTTTT.

The gene calls are TRBV5-1 and TRBJ1-6, with TRBD1 as a possible D gene (5 bases). The V end lost 1 base, the J end lost 8 bases, and 10 bases lay between the germline ends. This CDR3 contains 14 residues. Germline CDR1 is SGHRS and CDR2 is YFSETQ. CDR3 loop: CASSLNRPDSPLHF. In DNA form, the CDR3 reads TGCGCCAGCAGCTTGAACAGGCCAGATTCACCCCTCCACTTT.

A single count supports this clone. The chain links TRBV2 to TRBJ2-1; 8 nucleotides line up with TRBD2. V shed 4 bases and J 5 bases; nucleotides not matched to a gene: 7. The CDR3 has 15 residues. Germline CDR1 and CDR2: SNHLY and FYNNEI. CDR3 nucleotide sequence: TGTGCCAGCAGTGCCGAGCGGGGGTGGGACAATGAGCAGTTCTTC. This gives the protein CASSAERGWDNEQFF.

The genes are TRBV5-4 and TRBJ1-1; D call uncertain. Germline V gene lookup returns CDR1 SGHNT and CDR2 YYREEE (reference sequence). V dropped 1 base and J dropped 1 base, with 5 bases sitting between them. The length of the CDR3 is 13 residues. Here the CDR3 DNA reads TGTGCCAGCAGCTTGCCCGGGAACACTGAAGCTTTCTTT. Encoded protein: CASSLPGNTEAFF.

The chain joins TRBV7-2 to TRBJ2-5, with 7 bases aligning to TRBD2. This CDR3 region has 14 residues. V lost 5 bases, J lost 5 bases, and 8 bases stayed unmatched. Germline V gene sequence: CDR1 SGHTA, CDR2 FQGNSA. For the CDR3, the DNA is TGTGCCAGCAGCCTACGCGGGGGTTGGGAGACCCAGTACTTC. This translates into CASSLRGGWETQYF.

The gene calls are TRBV27 and TRBJ2-5; perhaps TRBD1 as D (5 bases). CDR1 and CDR2 (germline): MNHEY, SMNVEV (reference sequence). The V gene lost 2 bases and the J gene lost 5 bases, with 9 bases spanning the gap. The CDR3 is 13 residues long. CDR3 nucleotides: TGTGCCAGCAGTTTAAGGGGCCTCGAGACCCAGTACTTC. It translates to CASSLRGLETQYF.

This sequence joins TRBV19 and TRBJ2-5; 12 bases map to TRBD2. This CDR3 is 17 amino acids long. Losses at the gene ends were 3 bases for V and 4 bases for J; bases not matched to a gene: 9. Germline CDR1 is LNHDA and CDR2 is SQIVND (reference sequence). In nucleotides, the CDR3 is TGTGCCAGTAGTATGGGACTAGCGGGCTCATGGGGAGAGACCCAGTACTTC. Translation: CASSMGLAGSWGETQYF.

The V call is TRBV6-2 or TRBV6-3, the J call TRBJ1-5; TRBD1 might be the D (6 bases). The germline CDR1 and CDR2 sequences are MNHEY and SVGEGT. There are 15 residues in the CDR3. V lost 6 bases and J 4 bases, leaving 16 bases between the germline ends. The CDR3 sequence is CASSHTSRGNQPQHF. The CDR3 nucleotides read TGTGCCAGCAGCCATACGTCCAGGGGAAATCAGCCCCAGCATTTT.

This clone was observed a few times. V is TRBV5-4 and J is TRBJ1-6; 9 bases are a match to TRBD1. There are 15 residues in the CDR3. J was trimmed by 6 bases and V by 4 bases; bases with no gene match: 5. CDR1 and CDR2 from the germline V gene are SGHNT and YYREEE (reference sequence). The CDR3 DNA follows: TGTGCCAGCAGCGCGGGACAGGGAAGTAATTCACCCCTCCACTTT. Protein product: CASSAGQGSNSPLHF.

The chain links TRBV10-1 to TRBJ2-1, with D perhaps TRBD2 (5 bases). There are 13 residues in the CDR3. CDR1 and CDR2 (germline): WNHNN, SYGVQD (reference sequence). Trimming pared 1 base from V and 9 bases from J, leaving 10 bases between. This CDR3 is CASSEWRAGEQFF. CDR3 in DNA: TGCGCCAGCAGTGAGTGGCGGGCAGGTGAGCAGTTCTTC.

The J gene is TRBJ2-2, the V gene TRBV2, with 7 nucleotides matching TRBD1. V shed 6 bases, J shed 6 bases, and the junction held 4 bases outside the gene matches. The CDR3 sequence is 13 residues long. Per germline, CDR1 SNHLY and CDR2 FYNNEI. The CDR3, as DNA: TGTGCCAGCAGCGTGACAGGGTCCGGGGAGCTGTTTTTT. Protein product: CASSVTGSGELFF.

The genes are TRBV27 and TRBJ2-5, with a weak D call TRBD2 (5 bases). V gave up 2 bases and J gave up 2 bases, with 12 bases separating them. Per germline, CDR1 MNHEY and CDR2 SMNVEV (reference sequence). The CDR3 extends over 15 amino acids. The CDR3 coding sequence is TGTGCCAGCAGTTTACAGTGGACTTATCAAGAGACCCAGTACTTC. This sequence encodes CASSLQWTYQETQYF.

The rearrangement joins TRBV11-2 to TRBJ1-1, with D perhaps TRBD1 (5 bases). The germline V and J ends were trimmed by 4 bases and 4 bases, with 19 bases remaining between them. The V gene's germline CDR1 is SGHAT and CDR2 FQNNGV. CDR3 size: 16 residues. The CDR3 reads CASSSPGFRRGTEAFF. The CDR3 DNA reads as TGTGCCAGCAGCTCCCCGGGTTTCCGAAGGGGCACTGAAGCTTTCTTT.

This clone was detected once. The chain has TRBV12-5 and TRBJ2-1, with 12 bases fitting TRBD1. The germline V gene has CDR1 LGHNT and CDR2 FRNRAP. This CDR3 has 17 amino acids. Trimming removed 6 bases from V and 7 bases from J; junction bases left unmatched: 13. The CDR3 protein is CASGLGTGGAGRNEQFF. The CDR3 DNA sequence: TGTGCTAGTGGACTAGGGACAGGGGGCGCGGGAAGGAATGAGCAGTTCTTC.

This clone was detected only once. The chain employs TRBV6-1 and TRBJ2-5; 10 bases align to TRBD1. Looked up from germline, CDR1 is MNHNS and CDR2 is SASEGT. The CDR3 sequence is 15 residues long. Trimming at V came to 3 bases and at J to 1 base, leaving 2 bases not matched to a gene. In DNA form, the CDR3 reads TGTGCCAGCAGTGAGGACAGGGGGATCCAAGAGACCCAGTACTTC. Translating gives CASSEDRGIQETQYF.

V gene TRBV27 combines with J gene TRBJ1-6, with D hard to call. Trimming took 3 bases from V and 5 from J, leaving 2 bases between them. CDR1 and CDR2 from the germline V gene are MNHEY and SMNVEV (reference sequence). CDR3 length equals 12 residues. CDR3 region: CASSFNNSPLHF. For the CDR3, the DNA is TGTGCCAGCAGTTTCAATAATTCACCCCTCCACTTT.

The rearrangement uses TRBV2 and TRBJ1-4, with 7 bases lining up with TRBD1. With V trimmed by 0 bases and J by 7 bases, 5 bases remained unmatched. The CDR3 runs 15 residues. Germline assignment: CDR1 SNHLY and CDR2 FYNNEI. The chain's CDR3 is CASSEAGQNFEKLFF. The CDR3 DNA is TGTGCCAGCAGTGAAGCGGGACAGAACTTTGAAAAACTGTTTTTT.

This clone was seen once. The chain joins TRBV6-5 to TRBJ1-1; 7 nucleotides line up with TRBD1. Germline lookup yields CDR1 MNHEY and CDR2 SVGAGI. Trimming at V came to 10 bases and at J to 0 bases, leaving 5 bases not matched to a gene. The CDR3 totals 13 residues. The CDR3 bases are TGTGCCATTTCCAGGGGGTTGAACACTGAAGCTTTCTTT. It specifies CAISRGLNTEAFF.

The V gene is TRBV6-4, the J gene TRBJ1-1; no reliable D call. V was clipped by 5 bases and J by 2 bases, with 15 bases between them. Germline CDR1 reads MRHNA; CDR2 reads SNTAGT. The CDR3 is 15 residues long. CDR3 nucleotides: TGTGCCAGCAGTCCAATGGGAGGTACCAACACTGAAGCTTTCTTT. Its protein is CASSPMGGTNTEAFF.

The gene calls are TRBV11-2 and TRBJ1-2, with a weak D call TRBD1 (6 bases). The CDR3 is 13 amino acids. The germline V and J ends were trimmed by 5 bases and 3 bases, with 10 bases remaining between them. From germline, CDR1 is SGHAT and CDR2 FQNNGV. The CDR3 sequence is CASSQGQHYGYTF. The CDR3 nucleotides are TGTGCCAGCAGCCAAGGACAGCACTATGGCTACACCTTC. The entire variable domain, with the rest obtained from reference TRBV11-2 and TRBJ1-2, is as follows: EAGVAQSPRYKIIEKRQSVAFWCNPISGHATLYWYQQILGQGPKLLIQFQNNGVVDDSQLPKDRFSAERLKGVDSTLKIQPAKLEDSAVYLCASSQGQHYGYTFGSGTRLTVV.

The chain recombines TRBV7-6 with TRBJ2-3; no firm D call. Trimming pared 1 base from V and 2 bases from J, leaving 10 bases between. Germline V gene data show CDR1 as SGHVS and CDR2 as FNYEAQ. The CDR3 is 15 residues long. The CDR3 sequence is CASSLGSVDTDTQYF. The CDR3 DNA reads as TGTGCCAGCAGCTTAGGTTCTGTAGACACAGATACGCAGTATTTT.

The rearrangement uses TRBV28 and TRBJ2-1; D is ambiguous. Germline V gene data show CDR1 as MDHEN and CDR2 as SYDVKM. The CDR3 spans 14 residues. Trimming removed 6 bases at V and 0 bases at J, with 9 bases between. Written as DNA, the CDR3 is TGTGCCAGCAGCCCAGTAAGCTCCTACAATGAGCAGTTCTTC. Amino acids: CASSPVSSYNEQFF.